What follows are 12 T cell receptor beta chains derived from one specimen sequenced in a study of Ad26.COV2.S vaccination and SARS-CoV-2 variants. Treatment: some 20 received Ad26.COV2.S at low or high dose, single or two shots; 5 received placebo; per-sample allocation not given. Repertoires come from day 63 after the first vaccine or placebo injection. TCRdb's copy holds only in-frame clones and misses some; the assay was immunoSEQ multiplex PCR. Among 400,000 to 450,000 clones listed, 92% were seen once. Sequencing was performed on peripheral blood, taken in a trial of Ad26.COV2.S vaccine versus placebo. The receptors stem from a person between 18 and 59 years old who received the Ad26.COV2.S COVID-19 vaccine or a placebo.

The chain carries TRBV5-6 and TRBJ1-1; 9 bases are a match to TRBD1. V lost 3 bases and J lost 6; bases outside the gene matches: 15. CDR3 length: 17 amino acids. Per the germline V gene, CDR1 is SGHDT and CDR2 is YYEEEE. The CDR3 nucleotides are TGTGCCAGCAGCTCAAAACTTACCGGGACAGGGATCGCTGAAGCTTTCTTT. Translated, it gives CASSSKLTGTGIAEAFF.

The chain recombines TRBV18 with TRBJ2-5; D not certain. Germline CDR1 and CDR2: KGHSH and LQKENI. V was pared by 1 base and J by 5 bases, with 14 bases between. The CDR3 contains 15 residues. The CDR3, as DNA: TGTGCCAGCTCACCACGGGCGCGAGAGGTTGAGACCCAGTACTTC. It specifies CASSPRAREVETQYF. The full variable domain, with the rest looked up from reference TRBV18 and TRBJ2-5, is NAGVMQNPRHLVRRRGQEARLRCSPMKGHSHVYWYRQLPEEGLKFMVYLQKENIIDESGMPKERFSAEFPKEGPSILRIQQVVRGDSAAYFCASSPRAREVETQYFGPGTRLLVL.

This clone was observed a handful of times. This chain uses TRBV11-2 with TRBJ2-2, with TRBD2 matching 7 bases. CDR3 length equals 16 residues. Looked up from germline, CDR1 is SGHAT and CDR2 is FQNNGV. Trimming at V came to 2 bases and at J to 1 base, leaving 4 bases not matched to a gene. CDR3: CASSLRRGVNTGELFF. CDR3 DNA: TGTGCCAGCAGCTTAAGACGGGGGGTGAACACCGGGGAGCTGTTTTTT.

CDR3 loop: CASSYAQGINQPQHF. The CDR3, as DNA: TGTGCCAGCAGTTACGCCCAGGGTATTAATCAGCCCCAGCATTTT. The chain couples TRBV6-5 to TRBJ1-5; TRBD1 might be the D (5 bases). V lost 2 bases, J lost 4 bases, and 12 bases lay in between. Germline CDR1 is MNHEY and CDR2 is SVGAGI. This CDR3 is built from 15 residues.

V is TRBV4-3 and J is TRBJ1-2, with D unresolved. Germline V CDR1 and CDR2: LGHNA, YSLEER. The CDR3 loop spans 16 amino acids. Trimming pared 3 bases from V and 6 bases from J, leaving 20 bases between. The CDR3 coding sequence is TGCGCCAGCAGCCACTTAGGCAAGGAACACGCCAATGGCTACACCTTC. Protein: CASSHLGKEHANGYTF.

The chain employs TRBV20-1 and TRBJ1-2, with 9 bases identical to TRBD1. Per germline, CDR1 DFQATT and CDR2 SNEGSKA (reference sequence). The CDR3 has 16 residues. V trimming: 3 bases; J trimming: 4 bases; junction bases outside the gene matches: 12. The CDR3 is CSASGDLRQGGYGYTF. The CDR3 bases are TGCAGTGCTAGTGGAGATCTAAGACAGGGGGGCTATGGCTACACCTTC.

The rearrangement joins TRBV5-5 to TRBJ2-3, with 7 bases that match TRBD1. This CDR3 is built from 16 residues. The V gene's germline CDR1 is SGHKS and CDR2 YYEKEE (reference sequence). Trimming removed 0 bases from V and 4 bases from J; junction bases left unmatched: 8. CDR3 nucleotides: TGTGCCAGCAGCTTGGCCGAAGGGGGCGGCGCAGATACGCAGTATTTT. Residues: CASSLAEGGGADTQYF.

The CDR3 sequence: CASNRQTANTGELFF. The DNA for the CDR3 is TGTGCCAGTAATCGGCAGACAGCGAACACCGGGGAGCTGTTTTTT. The genes are TRBV19 and TRBJ2-2, with D tentatively TRBD1 (5 bases). Trimming removed 7 bases from V and 0 bases from J, with 12 bases in between. Germline V gene data show CDR1 as LNHDA and CDR2 as SQIVND (reference sequence). CDR3 length equals 15 residues. The full variable domain, its missing parts supplied by reference TRBV19 and TRBJ2-2, is DGGITQSPKYLFRKEGQNVTLSCEQNLNHDAMYWYRQDPGQGLRLIYYSQIVNDFQKGDIAEGYSVSREKKESFPLTVTSAQKNPTAFYLCASNRQTANTGELFFGEGSRLTVL.

The J gene is TRBJ1-2, the V gene TRBV6-5; 9 nucleotides agree with TRBD1. Looked up from germline, CDR1 is MNHEY and CDR2 is SVGAGI. This CDR3 contains 14 residues. V lost 0 bases to trimming and J lost 5 bases; unmatched junction nucleotides: 1. CDR3 nucleotide sequence: TGTGCCAGCAGTTACTCGGGACAGGGTTATGGCTACACCTTC. It translates to CASSYSGQGYGYTF.

In the case of this clone: This sample includes further DNA sequences coding for the same CDR3. The rearrangement uses TRBV6-4 and TRBJ2-3, with D possibly called TRBD1 or TRBD2 (5 bases each). This CDR3 spans 14 amino acids. The V gene's germline CDR1 is MRHNA and CDR2 SNTAGT. V was clipped by 2 bases and J by 2 bases, with 8 bases between them. CDR3 region: CASSDGGATDTQYF. CDR3 sequence (DNA): TGTGCCAGCAGTGACGGGGGAGCCACAGATACGCAGTATTTT.

J is TRBJ1-1 and V is TRBV6-2 or TRBV6-3; no firm D call. CDR3 length equals 12 residues. Germline CDR1 and CDR2: MNHEY and SVGEGT. V dropped 6 bases and J dropped 6 bases, with 11 bases sitting between them. CDR3 DNA sequence: TGTGCCAGCAGCCGTCCGGGTCCTGAAGCTTTCTTT. Encoded protein: CASSRPGPEAFF.

V usage is TRBV18 and J usage is TRBJ1-4; D possibly corresponds to TRBD1 (5 bases). The length of the CDR3 is 15 residues. The germline gives CDR1 KGHSH, CDR2 LQKENI. The V end lost 2 bases, the J end lost 7 bases, and 14 bases lay between the germline ends. This CDR3 is CASSPVWQGVEKLFF. In DNA form, the CDR3 reads TGTGCCAGCTCACCAGTTTGGCAGGGTGTTGAAAAACTGTTTTTT.